The 18 T cell receptor beta chains listed next were all sequenced from one sample in a study of regulatory T cells in long-lasting Graves disease. Arm-PCR with iRepertoire HTBI primers amplified the CDR3 regions for these TCR beta libraries. Each CDR3 protein gets one entry after TCRdb re-called the multiplex PCR reads with MiXCR. The profile shows about 220,000 distinct CDR3 sequences, roughly 20% of them singletons. Time point meaning: newly diagnosed GD, antithyroid drugs for less than 3 months. RNA extracted from PBMCs served as the sequencing template. These records were also assigned to another study, of T cells in Graves' hyperthyroidism and ophthalmopathy.

The sequenced sample was peripheral blood mononuclear cells (PBMCs), obtained at new diagnosis, from a patient treated with antithyroid drugs. The receptor set was obtained from a young woman with Graves disease.

The rearrangement joins TRBV13 to TRBJ2-5; D gene unclear. The ends were cut back, 4 bases at V and 4 bases at J, with 13 bases in the middle. In germline, CDR1 is PRHDT, CDR2 FYEKMQ (reference sequence). CDR3 length: 14 residues. The CDR3 sequence: CASSSLELRETQYF. CDR3 coding DNA: TGTGCCAGCAGCTCACTGGAGCTGAGAGAGACCCAGTACTTC.

This clonotype has ten or more counts. This chain connects TRBV7-9 to TRBJ1-4; D is unclear. CDR1 is SEHNR, CDR2 FQNEAQ, per germline (reference sequence). Trimming pared 3 bases from V and 8 bases from J, leaving 13 bases between. CDR3 length: 14 residues. The CDR3 DNA is TGTGCCAGCAGCTTTGGTGGGAAGAGGGAAAAACTGTTTTTT. This gives the protein CASSFGGKREKLFF.

This clonotype came up a few times. V and J are TRBV29-1 and TRBJ1-2; D gene uncertain. This CDR3 is built from 11 residues. V lost 3 bases and J lost 1, with 3 bases in between. Germline V gives CDR1 SQVTM, CDR2 ANQGSEA. CDR3 protein: CSVDSNYGYTF. In DNA, the CDR3 is TGCAGCGTTGACAGTAACTATGGCTACACCTTC.

This clonotype was observed many times. One junction end does not reproduce the germline sequence, and a read error may be involved. The chain couples TRBV7-7 to TRBJ2-3; 8 nucleotides line up with TRBD1. This CDR3 has 14 amino acids. Germline CDR1 SSHAT, CDR2 FNYEAQ (reference sequence). The CDR3 DNA reads as TGTGCTAGCAGCTCGGACAGGGACACAGATACGCAGTATTTT. Amino acid sequence: CASSSDRDTDTQYF.

Comment on this clonotype: This sequence may be a read error, since a much larger clone differs from it by one base. The rearrangement uses TRBV28 and TRBJ1-2; 7 bases are a match to TRBD1. The germline gives CDR1 MDHEN, CDR2 SYDVKM. The length of the CDR3 is 14 residues. V shed 4 bases, J shed 6 bases, and the junction held 8 bases outside the gene matches. The CDR3 is CASSSRDSLHGYTF. The CDR3, as DNA: TGTGCCAGCAGTTCCCGGGACAGTCTACATGGCTACACCTTC.

A word on this clonotype: Mismatch with germline at one junction end may stem from a read error. The J gene is TRBJ2-7, the V gene TRBV12-3 or TRBV12-4; 12 bases map to TRBD1. CDR3 size: 15 residues. The CDR3 is CASSSPGQGAYEQHF. In nucleotides, the CDR3 is TGTGCCAGCAGTTCCCCGGGACAGGGGGCCTACGAGCAGCACTTC.

There are many counts of this clonotype. This chain connects TRBV30 to TRBJ2-2, with D unresolved. The V gene's germline CDR1 is GTSNPN and CDR2 SVGIG (reference sequence). The CDR3 has 11 amino acids. Trimming removed 3 bases from V and 7 bases from J, with 6 bases in between. The CDR3 bases are TGTGCCTGGAGCTTCGGCGGGGAGCTGTTTTTT. Its translation: CAWSFGGELFF.

The chain couples TRBV5-1 to TRBJ2-5; TRBD1 aligns across 10 bases. The CDR3 runs to 16 residues. Germline values: CDR1 SGHRS, CDR2 YFSETQ. V shed 2 bases and J 2 bases; nucleotides not matched to a gene: 6. CDR3 region: CASSLTGTGAQETQYF. The CDR3, as DNA: TGCGCCAGCAGCTTAACCGGGACAGGGGCGCAAGAGACCCAGTACTTC.

This clonotype was seen a few times. The rearrangement joins TRBV20-1 to TRBJ1-5; D call uncertain. V lost 3 bases and J 0 bases, leaving 6 bases between the germline ends. The CDR3 is 13 residues long. CDR1 and CDR2 (germline): DFQATT, SNEGSKA (reference sequence). CDR3 loop: CSARVGSNQPQHF. The CDR3 DNA follows: TGCAGTGCTAGGGTGGGTAGCAATCAGCCCCAGCATTTT.

This clonotype was found many times. The chain is built from TRBV6-5 and TRBJ1-2, with D possibly being TRBD1 (5 bases). The germline V gene has CDR1 MNHEY and CDR2 SVGAGI. CDR3 length: 19 amino acids. The V end lost 2 bases, the J end lost 2 bases, and 24 bases lay between the germline ends. The CDR3 coding sequence is TGTGCCAGCAGTTACGGTGGACTGACGGGGAGACAGAGCAACTATGGCTACACCTTC. Translating gives CASSYGGLTGRQSNYGYTF.

This clonotype was detected many times. The V and J genes are TRBV19 and TRBJ1-5; D may be TRBD1 (5 bases). Trimming took 1 base from V and 5 from J, leaving 12 bases between them. The CDR3 runs to 15 residues. CDR1 and CDR2 from the germline V gene are LNHDA and SQIVND (reference sequence). The CDR3 is CASSIGRAGDQPQHF. For the CDR3, the DNA is TGTGCCAGTAGTATAGGTCGGGCGGGGGATCAGCCCCAGCATTTT.

The sample holds a few counts of this clonotype. This may be a read error, as it is one base from a much larger clone. J is TRBJ1-1 and V is TRBV2; D uncertain. The CDR3 loop spans 13 amino acids. The germline V and J ends were trimmed by 7 bases and 3 bases, with 12 bases remaining between them. Germline loops: CDR1 SNHLY, CDR2 FYNNEI. CDR3 nucleotides: TGTGCCAGCAAGAAGAGGGCCCACACTGAAGCTTTCTTT. The encoded protein is CASKKRAHTEAFF.

This clonotype was seen a few times. This sequence joins TRBV5-1 and TRBJ1-5; no firm D call. V was pared by 1 base and J by 4 bases, with 12 bases between. The CDR3 consists of 15 residues. CDR1 is SGHRS and CDR2 is YFSETQ in the germline V gene. The CDR3 DNA reads TGCGCCAGCAGCTTGCAGTCTGGGTTTAATCAGCCCCAGCATTTT. This codes for CASSLQSGFNQPQHF.

This clonotype was seen many times. The chain's CDR3 is CASSELAGSSYEQYF. In nucleotides, the CDR3 is TGTGCCAGCAGTGAACTAGCGGGCAGCTCCTACGAGCAGTACTTC. The J gene is TRBJ2-7, the V gene TRBV6-1; 8 positions agree with TRBD2. Germline assignment: CDR1 MNHNS and CDR2 SASEGT. The CDR3 is 15 amino acids. J gave up 0 bases and V 2 bases, and 3 bases lay outside the gene matches.

To note about this clonotype: A read error may explain this, as a much larger clone is one base away. The genes are TRBV4-1 and TRBJ1-1; TRBD1 might be the D (5 bases). The CDR3 length is 15 residues. Looked up from germline, CDR1 is MGHRA and CDR2 is YSYEKL. Trimming left V 0 bases short and J 3 bases short, with 11 bases between. The CDR3 sequence is CASSQERGTYTEAFF. Written as DNA, the CDR3 is TGCGCCAGCAGCCAAGAGAGGGGCACCTACACTGAAGCTTTCTTT.

This clonotype was seen at least ten times. This chain joins TRBV20-1 and TRBJ2-3; maybe TRBD1 (5 bases). CDR3 length equals 14 residues. V shed 0 bases and J shed 1 base, with 8 bases lying between them. Per germline, CDR1 DFQATT and CDR2 SNEGSKA (reference sequence). The CDR3 loop is CSARDRDGTDTQYF. The CDR3 DNA sequence: TGCAGTGCTAGAGACAGGGATGGCACAGATACGCAGTATTTT.

This clonotype was seen repeatedly, ten times or more. V is TRBV6-1 and J is TRBJ1-2; D is unclear. Germline CDR1 is MNHNS and CDR2 is SASEGT. This CDR3 is built from 17 residues. V was trimmed by 7 bases and J by 2 bases, leaving 23 bases between them. The CDR3 region is CASTQTGRTQENYGYTF. The CDR3 DNA follows: TGTGCCAGCACCCAAACCGGACGGACTCAAGAAAACTATGGCTACACCTTC.

This clonotype was counted many times. This CDR3 is missing its conserved last phenylalanine or tryptophan, likely due to a read error. V gene TRBV2 combines with J gene TRBJ2-5, with a tentative D call TRBD1 (7 bases). The germline CDR1 and CDR2 sequences are SNHLY and FYNNEI. Trimming stripped 7 bases from V and 2 bases from J, with 17 bases between. This CDR3 has 15 residues. In DNA form, the CDR3 reads TGTGCCAGCAAACGGGCGACAGGGAGGCAAGAGACCCAGTACCTC. This encodes CASKRATGRQETQYL.